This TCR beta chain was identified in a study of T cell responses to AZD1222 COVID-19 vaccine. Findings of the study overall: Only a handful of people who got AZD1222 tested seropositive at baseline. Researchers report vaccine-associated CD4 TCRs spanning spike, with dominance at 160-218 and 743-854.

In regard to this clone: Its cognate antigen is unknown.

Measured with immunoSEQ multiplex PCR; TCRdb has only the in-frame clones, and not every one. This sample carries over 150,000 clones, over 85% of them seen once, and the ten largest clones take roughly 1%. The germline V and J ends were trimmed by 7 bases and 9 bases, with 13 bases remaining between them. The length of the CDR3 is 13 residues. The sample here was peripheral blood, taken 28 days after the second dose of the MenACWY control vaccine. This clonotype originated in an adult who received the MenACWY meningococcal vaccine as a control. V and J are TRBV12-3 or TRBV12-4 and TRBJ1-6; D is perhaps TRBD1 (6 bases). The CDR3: CASTNGGGSPLHF. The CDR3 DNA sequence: TGTGCCAGCACCAACGGAGGGGGTTCACCCCTCCACTTT.